These 21 T cell receptor beta chains were all obtained from the same sample, sequenced in a study of T cells in Graves' hyperthyroidism and ophthalmopathy. There were TCR beta CDR3 regions amplified from RNA transcripts. Primed by the HTBI set, a first-round RT-PCR was run on the TCR CDR3. TCRdb analysed the multiplex PCR reads with MiXCR anew, one entry per CDR3 protein. The sample carries 330,000 or so distinct CDR3 sequences, around 18% recorded once. Input material: blood. Source of these receptors: a woman aged 40 to 50 with Graves' ophthalmopathy.

This clonotype was picked up many times. The chain employs TRBV7-9 and TRBJ2-5, with a weak D call TRBD2 (5 bases). Trimming took off 1 base at V and 3 bases at J, with 6 bases between the two ends. Germline loops: CDR1 SEHNR, CDR2 FQNEAQ (reference sequence). This CDR3 is 13 amino acids long. CDR3 in amino acids: CASSLDGEETQYF. CDR3 sequence (DNA): TGTGCCAGCAGCTTAGACGGGGAAGAGACCCAGTACTTC.

The J gene is TRBJ1-5, the V gene TRBV6-1, with 7 bases aligning to TRBD1. CDR1 is MNHNS and CDR2 is SASEGT in the germline V gene. V lost 6 bases, J lost 5 bases, and 10 bases stayed unmatched. This CDR3 comprises 15 residues. The CDR3 nucleotides read TGTGCCAGCAGAACACTCGACAGGGATGATCAGCCCCAGCATTTT. Its translation is CASRTLDRDDQPQHF.

There are many counts of this clonotype. This sequence joins TRBV30 and TRBJ2-7; the D is unclear. This CDR3 region has 11 residues. Deletions cut 5 bases from V and 0 bases from J, with 5 bases between. Per the germline V gene, CDR1 is GTSNPN and CDR2 is SVGIG (reference sequence). The CDR3 DNA reads as TGTGCCTGGGCAGTCTCCTACGAGCAGTACTTC. Encoded protein: CAWAVSYEQYF.

The chain carries TRBV12-3 or TRBV12-4 and TRBJ2-5; D tentatively reads TRBD1 or TRBD2 (5 bases each). The V gene lost 3 bases and the J gene lost 3 bases, with 8 bases spanning the gap. The CDR3 covers 13 residues. The CDR3 DNA follows: TGTGCCAGCAGTTTTCAGGGAGAAGAGACCCAGTACTTC. As protein: CASSFQGEETQYF.

The table lists this clonotype with many counts. The chain has TRBV20-1 and TRBJ2-2; 8 nucleotides align to TRBD1. The CDR3 runs 16 residues. With V trimmed by 3 bases and J by 0 bases, 6 bases remained unmatched. Germline CDR1 reads DFQATT; CDR2 reads SNEGSKA (reference sequence). The CDR3, as DNA: TGCAGTGCTAGCCACAGGGGGAGAACGAACACCGGGGAGCTGTTTTTT. Translation: CSASHRGRTNTGELFF.

This clonotype has a count of ten or more. The V and J genes are TRBV5-1 and TRBJ2-3; 10 bases fit TRBD2. This CDR3 contains 19 residues. Trimming cost V 4 bases and J 0 bases; bases outside gene matches: 14. The germline V gene encodes CDR1 SGHRS and CDR2 YFSETQ. CDR3 sequence (DNA): TGCGCCAGCAGCGGTCATACGAGCGGGAGGGCTTTAAGCACAGATACGCAGTATTTT. Its translation: CASSGHTSGRALSTDTQYF. Complete variable domain (other parts from reference TRBV5-1 and TRBJ2-3): KAGVTQTPRYLIKTRGQQVTLSCSPISGHRSVSWYQQTPGQGLQFLFEYFSETQRNKGNFPGRFSGRQFSNSRSEMNVSTLELGDSALYLCASSGHTSGRALSTDTQYFGPGTRLTVL.

There are many counts of this clonotype. This chain joins TRBV27 and TRBJ1-3; the D is unclear. CDR1 and CDR2 (germline): MNHEY, SMNVEV (reference sequence). The CDR3 sequence is 15 residues long. V gave up 0 bases and J gave up 2 bases, with 8 bases separating them. In DNA, the CDR3 is TGTGCCAGCAGTTTATCGAGCGGGACTGGAAACACCATATATTTT. Translation gives CASSLSSGTGNTIYF.

This clonotype was picked up many times. CDR3 nucleotides: TGTGCCAGTAGCCTCGGACAGGGCAAGCATCAGCCCCAGCATTTT. Protein sequence: CASSLGQGKHQPQHF. V is TRBV19 and J is TRBJ1-5, with 8 bases lining up with TRBD1. CDR1 and CDR2 (germline): LNHDA, SQIVND (reference sequence). This CDR3 contains 15 residues. The J segment lost 5 bases and the V segment lost 6 bases, leaving 9 bases of the junction unmatched.

This clonotype was picked up many times. The rearrangement joins TRBV5-1 to TRBJ2-7; possible D gene TRBD1, 5 bases. Per germline, CDR1 SGHRS and CDR2 YFSETQ. The CDR3 spans 17 residues. Trimming removed 5 bases from V and 4 bases from J, with 25 bases in between. The DNA for the CDR3 is TGCGCCAGCAGTCTAGTTTTGACAGCGTCCGTCACGTACGAGCAGTACTTC. This translates into CASSLVLTASVTYEQYF.

This clonotype was counted at least ten times. The chain uses TRBV20-1 and TRBJ2-7; 8 nucleotides match TRBD1. The CDR3 has 15 amino acids. Germline values: CDR1 DFQATT, CDR2 SNEGSKA (reference sequence). The junction had 10 bases not matched to a gene; V was cut back by 3 bases and J by 3 bases. DNA of the CDR3: TGCAGTGCTAGGGCCCCCGGGACAGGAGACTACGAGCAGTACTTC. Translating it yields CSARAPGTGDYEQYF.

The sample holds one count of this clonotype. The chain joins TRBV6-4 to TRBJ2-7; maybe TRBD2 (5 bases). The CDR3 is 13 amino acids. Germline-derived CDR1 and CDR2 are MRHNA and SNTAGT. The V and J ends lost 7 bases and 0 bases respectively, with 10 bases between them. The CDR3 nucleotides read TGTGCCAGCAACGAGGGTAACTCCTACGAGCAGTACTTC. This translates into CASNEGNSYEQYF.

The chain links TRBV10-3 to TRBJ1-5; D may be TRBD1 (6 bases). Trimming removed 6 bases from V and 4 bases from J, with 13 bases in between. This CDR3 has 14 residues. Germline CDR1 is ENHRY and CDR2 is SYGVKD. The CDR3 coding sequence is TGTGCCATCAGAGGGGACACCGCGAATCAGCCCCAGCATTTT. Amino acid sequence: CAIRGDTANQPQHF.

This clonotype has at least ten counts. J is TRBJ1-1 and V is TRBV19, with D maybe TRBD1 (5 bases). This CDR3 comprises 13 residues. The V gene lost 9 bases and the J gene lost 3 bases, with 14 bases spanning the gap. Per germline, CDR1 LNHDA and CDR2 SQIVND (reference sequence). The chain's CDR3 is CASSSQGYTEAFF. The CDR3, as DNA: TGTGCCAGCAGTTCGCAGGGATACACTGAAGCTTTCTTT.

Concerning this clonotype itself: At one boundary the junction diverges from the germline segment, which might be a read error. The rearrangement links TRBV29-1 to TRBJ1-3; D is perhaps TRBD1 (5 bases). CDR1 is SQVTM and CDR2 is ANQGSEA in the germline V gene. This CDR3 contains 12 residues. The CDR3 nucleotides read TGCAGTACCCAGGGCTCTGGAAACATCATATATTTT. This translates into CSTQGSGNIIYF.

This clonotype has just a few counts. V gene TRBV5-6 combines with J gene TRBJ1-1; unclear D gene. The germline V gene has CDR1 SGHDT and CDR2 YYEEEE. V gave up 0 bases and J gave up 10 bases, with 13 bases separating them. This CDR3 contains 13 residues. In DNA form, the CDR3 reads TGTGCCAGCAGCTTGGTGGTCAGTCGTACAGCTTTCTTT. The encoded protein is CASSLVVSRTAFF.

This clonotype has a count of ten or more. The CDR3 is CASSMGGIGSYEQYF. The CDR3 DNA sequence: TGTGCCAGTAGTATGGGGGGAATCGGCTCCTACGAGCAGTACTTC. The chain has TRBV19 and TRBJ2-7, with TRBD2 as a possible D gene (6 bases). This CDR3 comprises 15 residues. Germline V CDR1 and CDR2: LNHDA, SQIVND (reference sequence). Trimming pared 3 bases from V and 0 bases from J, leaving 12 bases between. Looking up the rest from reference TRBV19 and TRBJ2-7 gives the full variable domain: DGGITQSPKYLFRKEGQNVTLSCEQNLNHDAMYWYRQDPGQGLRLIYYSQIVNDFQKGDIAEGYSVSREKKESFPLTVTSAQKNPTAFYLCASSMGGIGSYEQYFGPGTRLTVT.

Ten or more counts support this clonotype. CDR3 residues: CASSQGFGELFF. For the CDR3, the DNA is TGTGCCAGCAGTCAGGGGTTCGGGGAGCTGTTTTTT. The chain is built from TRBV6-1 and TRBJ2-2, with D perhaps TRBD1 (6 bases). This CDR3 has 12 residues. V was shortened by 5 bases and J by 7 bases, with 8 bases between the two germline ends. From germline, CDR1 is MNHNS and CDR2 SASEGT.

This clonotype has a count of ten or more. The chain is built from TRBV28 and TRBJ2-7; perhaps TRBD1 as D (5 bases). V shed 8 bases and J shed 2 bases, with 16 bases lying between them. The CDR3 loop spans 14 amino acids. Per the germline V gene, CDR1 is MDHEN and CDR2 is SYDVKM. The DNA for the CDR3 is TGTGCCAGCGCAAGGACAATCGGAACCTACGAGCAGTACTTC. Its translation is CASARTIGTYEQYF.

At least ten counts were recorded for this clonotype. The J gene is TRBJ2-3, the V gene TRBV9, with D possibly TRBD2 on 5 matching bases. CDR3 length: 14 residues. V lost 4 bases and J 2 bases, leaving 11 bases between the germline ends. Germline V CDR1 and CDR2: SGDLS, YYNGEE. The CDR3 is CASSITSSTDTQYF. The CDR3 DNA follows: TGTGCCAGCAGCATTACTAGTTCCACAGATACGCAGTATTTT.

The chain joins TRBV25-1 to TRBJ2-2; D perhaps matches TRBD1 (6 bases). The CDR3 has 14 residues. Germline CDR1 MGHDK, CDR2 SYGVNS. Trimming cost V 2 bases and J 9 bases, with 13 bases left between them. The CDR3 DNA sequence: TGTGCCAGCAGTGAAAAGCAGGGGTATAGGGAGCTGTTTTTT. It codes for CASSEKQGYRELFF.

The rearrangement links TRBV20-1 to TRBJ2-5, with no clear D. This CDR3 is built from 14 residues. Per germline, CDR1 DFQATT and CDR2 SNEGSKA (reference sequence). V gave up 0 bases and J gave up 1 base, with 9 bases separating them. The DNA of the CDR3 is TGCAGTGCTAGAGATGGGGTAACCCAAGAGACCCAGTACTTC. It encodes CSARDGVTQETQYF.